Detailed here is one TCR beta chain. The data were obtained in a study of blood T cell repertoires in COVID-19. The method was immunoSEQ multiplex PCR; TCRdb's version includes in-frame clones alone and lacks a portion of them. This table has about 380,000 clones, roughly 86% appearing once. The V gene's germline CDR1 is PRHDT and CDR2 FYEKMQ (reference sequence). The CDR3 is 17 amino acids. The V end was cut by 1 base, the J end by 5 bases, with 17 bases between. Source material: peripheral blood. The chain joins TRBV13 to TRBJ2-2; the D gene is possibly TRBD1 (6 bases). The receptor comes from a human donor with acute or convalescent COVID-19. The donor label of this sample is uncertain. This chain's CDR3 is CASSLARLGARTGELFF. The CDR3 DNA sequence: TGTGCCAGCAGCTTAGCCCGCCTGGGGGCGAGAACCGGGGAGCTGTTTTTT.